This entry is about one TCR beta chain. Its matching antigen is unknown. TCRdb reanalysed the reads using MiXCR and keeps one entry per CDR3 protein. The profile covers 150,000 to 200,000 distinct CDR3 sequences, with 20% to 25% appearing a single time and roughly 25% taken by the ten largest. These data are taken from a study of T cell repertoires in cytomegalovirus infection. General observations from the study: Frequencies of public TCR beta families were cumulated, and this identified carriers of CMV plus the relevant HLA.

Sequencing was performed on CD8+ T cells from cultured PBMCs, taken from culture after CMV antigen stimulation. This TCR was recovered from a human donor in good health (CMV status not recorded). Some clones in this sample may be carry-over from other donors' samples.

In DNA form, the CDR3 reads TGCGCCAGCAGCCAAGGAACAGGGGCCTCGAGCAATCAGCCCCAGCATTTT. This translates into CASSQGTGASSNQPQHF. The genes are TRBV4-3 and TRBJ1-5; 7 positions match TRBD1. V was clipped by 1 base and J by 1 base; unmatched bases: 7. Germline-derived CDR1 and CDR2 are LGHNA and YSLEER. The CDR3 is 17 residues long.